This T cell receptor (beta chain) derives from a study of shared clonotypes between healthy human individuals. Germline CDR1 is MDHEN and CDR2 is SYDVKM. J gave up 5 bases and V 5 bases, and 19 bases lay outside the gene matches. This CDR3 region has 18 residues. The test was conducted at deep level. TCRdb's copy holds only in-frame clones and misses some; the assay was immunoSEQ multiplex PCR. Of roughly 2,000,000 clones in the sample, just under 95% were seen once. CD45RO-negative, CCR7-selected cells formed the naive CD8 fraction, which excluded terminally differentiated effector memory CD45RA+ cells.

The receptor was derived from a man between 18 and 35 years old in good health. Some clones in this sample may be carry-over from other donors' samples. Sequences were obtained from naive CD8+ T cells from PBMCs. This chain connects TRBV28 to TRBJ2-5; 8 positions match TRBD1. In nucleotides, the CDR3 is TGTGCCAGCAGTCTCCGTAACGTGGGCAGGGGGCTTGGGGAGACCCAGTACTTC. Protein product: CASSLRNVGRGLGETQYF. The entire variable domain, with the rest obtained from reference TRBV28 and TRBJ2-5, is as follows: DVKVTQSSRYLVKRTGEKVFLECVQDMDHENMFWYRQDPGLGLRLIYFSYDVKMKEKGDIPEGYSVSREKKERFSLILESASTNQTSMYLCASSLRNVGRGLGETQYFGPGTRLLVL.